Shown below are 4 T cell receptor beta chains from a single sample sequenced in a study of HIV-infected patients and healthy controls. cDNA was made from approximately 500 ng RNA using alpha and beta constant primers. Using multiplexing indices, alpha and beta chain libraries were generated apart by chain-specific third strand synthesis. TCRdb re-called the 5' RACE reads with MiXCR, one entry per CDR3 protein. The sample carries roughly 9,400 distinct CDR3 sequences, approximately 7.9% recorded once. Antiretroviral therapy had run roughly three months, about 14 weeks, before follow-up blood collection. No cell fractionation was done, so the repertoire covers all unsorted peripheral blood T cells. The input for sequencing was blood, taken during antiretroviral therapy. These TCRs come from an adult with HIV infection.

The chain employs TRBV6-6 and TRBJ1-1; 7 bases are shared with TRBD1. The CDR3 totals 13 residues. V trimming: 6 bases; J trimming: 4 bases; junction bases outside the gene matches: 5. Germline V gene data show CDR1 as MNHNY and CDR2 as SVGAGI (reference sequence). The CDR3 coding sequence is TGTGCCAGCAGGCGAGCAGGGGGCACTGAAGCTTTCTTT. This gives the protein CASRRAGGTEAFF.

By frequency in the sample, this clonotype is medium-sized. This chain connects TRBV3-1 to TRBJ2-6, with 10 bases identical to TRBD2. The CDR3 totals 19 residues. Germline assignment: CDR1 LGHDT and CDR2 YNNKEL (reference sequence). Trimming at V came to 4 bases and at J to 0 bases, leaving 9 bases not matched to a gene. The CDR3: CASSPILAGSTSGANVLTF. CDR3 DNA: TGTGCCAGCAGCCCTATACTAGCGGGGAGTACCTCTGGGGCCAACGTCCTGACTTTC.

This clonotype was found many times. This sequence joins TRBV7-8 and TRBJ2-2; the match to TRBD2 covers 9 bases. With 0 bases clipped from V and 3 bases from J, the junction kept 8 bases outside the gene matches. The CDR3 runs 18 residues. The germline V gene encodes CDR1 SGHVS and CDR2 FQNEAQ. CDR3 bases: TGTGCCAGCAGCTTAGCGGTAGCGGGAGTTAAGGACACCGGGGAGCTGTTTTTT. Translating it yields CASSLAVAGVKDTGELFF.

This clonotype ranks as medium-sized (0.01 to 0.1%). The chain links TRBV6-2 or TRBV6-3 to TRBJ1-5, with no clear D. Looked up from germline, CDR1 is MNHEY and CDR2 is SVGEGT. CDR3 length equals 11 residues. V was shortened by 2 bases and J by 9 bases, with 5 bases between the two germline ends. The CDR3: CASSYEGPQHF. For the CDR3, the DNA is TGTGCCAGCAGTTACGAAGGGCCCCAGCATTTT.